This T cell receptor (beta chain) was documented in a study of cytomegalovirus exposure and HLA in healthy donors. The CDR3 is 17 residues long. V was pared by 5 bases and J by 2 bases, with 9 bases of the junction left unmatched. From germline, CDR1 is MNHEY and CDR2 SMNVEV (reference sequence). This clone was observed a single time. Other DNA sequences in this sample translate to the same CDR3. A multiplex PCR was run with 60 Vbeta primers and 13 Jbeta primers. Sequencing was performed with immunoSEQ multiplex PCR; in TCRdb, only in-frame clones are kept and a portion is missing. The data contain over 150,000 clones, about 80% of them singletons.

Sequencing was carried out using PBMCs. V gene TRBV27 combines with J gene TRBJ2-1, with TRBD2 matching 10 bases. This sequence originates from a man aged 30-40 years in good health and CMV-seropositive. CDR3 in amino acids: CASSPGSSGRAYNEQFF. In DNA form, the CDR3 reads TGTGCCAGCAGTCCGGGATCCAGCGGGAGGGCCTACAATGAGCAGTTCTTC.